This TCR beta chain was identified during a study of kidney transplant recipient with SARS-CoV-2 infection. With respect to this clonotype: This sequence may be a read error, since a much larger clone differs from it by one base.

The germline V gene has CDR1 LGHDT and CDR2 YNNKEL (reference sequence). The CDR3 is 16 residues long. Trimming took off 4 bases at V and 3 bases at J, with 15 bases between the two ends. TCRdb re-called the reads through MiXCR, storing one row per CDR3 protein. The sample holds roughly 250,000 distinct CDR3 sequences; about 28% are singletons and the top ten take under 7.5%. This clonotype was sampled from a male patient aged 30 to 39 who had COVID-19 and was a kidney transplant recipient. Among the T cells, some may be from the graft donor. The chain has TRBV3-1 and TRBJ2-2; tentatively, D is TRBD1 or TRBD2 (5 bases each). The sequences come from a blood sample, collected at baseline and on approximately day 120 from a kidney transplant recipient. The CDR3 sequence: CASSPSWGPYTGELFF. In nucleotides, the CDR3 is TGTGCCAGCAGCCCCTCTTGGGGACCCTACACCGGGGAGCTGTTTTTT. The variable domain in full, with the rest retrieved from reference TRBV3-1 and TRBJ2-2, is DTAVSQTPKYLVTQMGNDKSIKCEQNLGHDTMYWYKQDSKKFLKIMFSYNNKELIINETVPNRFSPKSPDKAHLNLHINSLELGDSAVYFCASSPSWGPYTGELFFGEGSRLTVL.